This record concerns one TCR beta chain sequence. Its antigen remains unidentified. The CDR3 goes on 3 residues after the read ends, and that part is filled in from the germline J gene. The sample belongs to a study of T cells in women clearing cervical HPV infection. The overall study: Controls' single incident HPV16 infection cleared within 12 months without precancer. Blood came at first lesion visit for cases, post-clearance for controls. Study results and limitations: CIN3+ cases had significantly higher TCR richness than controls; evenness did not differ. Associations may precede or follow infection; HPV-specific or memory T cells were not isolated.

Germline V gene lookup returns CDR1 SGHRS and CDR2 YFSETQ. CDR3 length: 15 residues. The junction had 6 bases not matched to a gene; V was cut back by 5 bases and J by 2 bases. Repertoires were generated with immunoSEQ multiplex PCR, while TCRdb's copy carries only in-frame clones and drops some. The sample has roughly 38,000 clones. The sample taken for sequencing was blood buffy coat. The chain employs TRBV5-1 and TRBJ2-1, with TRBD2 matching over 8 bases. The clonotype was recovered from a woman between 18 and 70 years old with a cervical HPV16 infection that either progressed to CIN3+ or cleared (not recorded which). Incomplete CDR3 DNA: TGCGCCAGCAGGCTTAGCGGGACGGCCTACAATGAG. Translation gives CASRLSGTAYNE. The whole CDR3 protein is CASRLSGTAYNEQFF.